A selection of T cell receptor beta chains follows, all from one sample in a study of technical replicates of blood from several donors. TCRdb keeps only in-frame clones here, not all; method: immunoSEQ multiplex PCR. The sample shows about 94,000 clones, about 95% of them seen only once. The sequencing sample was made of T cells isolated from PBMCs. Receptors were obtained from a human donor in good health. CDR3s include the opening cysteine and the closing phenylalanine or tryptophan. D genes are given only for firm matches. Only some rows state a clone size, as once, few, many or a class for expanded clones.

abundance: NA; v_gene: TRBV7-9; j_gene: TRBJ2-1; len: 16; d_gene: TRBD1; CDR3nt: TGTGCCAGCAGCCCACGACAGGGAAGCTCCTACAATGAGCAGTTCTTC; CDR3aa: CASSPRQGSSYNEQFF
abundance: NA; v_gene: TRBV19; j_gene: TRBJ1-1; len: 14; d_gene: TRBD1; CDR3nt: TGTGCCAGTAGTATAGGGGGGACAGGGAGTGAAGCTTTCTTT; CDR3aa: CASSIGGTGSEAFF
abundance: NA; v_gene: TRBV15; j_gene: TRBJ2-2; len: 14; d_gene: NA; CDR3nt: TGTGCCACCAGCAGAGATTTGGGGAGCGGGGAGCTGTTTTTT; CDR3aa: CATSRDLGSGELFF
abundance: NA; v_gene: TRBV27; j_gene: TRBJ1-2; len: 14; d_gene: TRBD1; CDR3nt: TGTGCCAGCAGTCTACGACAGGGGGTAGAGGGCTACACCTTC; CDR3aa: CASSLRQGVEGYTF
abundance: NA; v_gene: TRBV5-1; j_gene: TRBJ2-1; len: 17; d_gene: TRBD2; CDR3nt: TGCGCCAGCAGCTTGGCCGGACTAGCGGGAGTGAACAATGAGCAGTTCTTC; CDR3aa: CASSLAGLAGVNNEQFF
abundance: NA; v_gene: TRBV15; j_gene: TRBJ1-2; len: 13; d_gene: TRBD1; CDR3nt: TGTGCCACCAGCGGGGACAGGGTCTATGGCTACACCTTC; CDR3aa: CATSGDRVYGYTF
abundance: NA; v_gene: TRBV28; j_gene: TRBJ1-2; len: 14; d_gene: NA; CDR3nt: TGTGCCAGCAGTTTTCGATCGGTGCTTATTGGCTACACCTTC; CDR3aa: CASSFRSVLIGYTF
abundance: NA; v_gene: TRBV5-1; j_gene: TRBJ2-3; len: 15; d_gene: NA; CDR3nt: TGCGCCAGCAGCTGGACGGGAGCTAGCACAGATACGCAGTATTTT; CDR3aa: CASSWTGASTDTQYF
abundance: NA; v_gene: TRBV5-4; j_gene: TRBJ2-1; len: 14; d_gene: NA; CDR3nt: TGTGCCAGCAGCTCCCCCCGGGAGTCCAATGAGCAGTTCTTC; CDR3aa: CASSSPRESNEQFF
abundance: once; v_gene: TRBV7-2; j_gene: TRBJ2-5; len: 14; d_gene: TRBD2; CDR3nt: TGTGCCAGCAGCATATTTACTAGCGCGGAGACCCAGTACTTC; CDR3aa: CASSIFTSAETQYF
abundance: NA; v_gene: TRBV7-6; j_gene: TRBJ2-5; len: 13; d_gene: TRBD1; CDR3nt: TGTGCCAGCAGCGGCGACAGGGAAGAGACCCAGTACTTC; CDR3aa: CASSGDREETQYF
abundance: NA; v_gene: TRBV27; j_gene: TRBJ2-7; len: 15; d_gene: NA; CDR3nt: TGTGCCAGCAGTTTATTTACAGGGTTGGTCCACGAGCAGTACTTC; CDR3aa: CASSLFTGLVHEQYF
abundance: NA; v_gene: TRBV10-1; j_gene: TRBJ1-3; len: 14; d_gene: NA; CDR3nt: TGCGCCAGCACCGGGACACTAAAGAGAAACACCATATATTTT; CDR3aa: CASTGTLKRNTIYF
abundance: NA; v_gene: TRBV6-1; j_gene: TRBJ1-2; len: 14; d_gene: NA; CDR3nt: TGTGCCAGCAGTGAATCAACAGAAGGTCGGGGCTACACCTTC; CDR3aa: CASSESTEGRGYTF
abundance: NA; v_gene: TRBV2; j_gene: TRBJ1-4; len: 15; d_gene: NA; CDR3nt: TGTGCCAGCAGTGCGGGGCAGGGGCGATATGAAAAACTGTTTTTT; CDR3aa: CASSAGQGRYEKLFF
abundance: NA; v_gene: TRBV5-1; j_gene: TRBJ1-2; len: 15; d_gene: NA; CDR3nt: TGCGCCAGCAGCCCGACGGGGAAGGTGGCTTATGGCTACACCTTC; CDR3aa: CASSPTGKVAYGYTF
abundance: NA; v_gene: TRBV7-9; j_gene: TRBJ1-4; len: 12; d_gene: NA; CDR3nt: TGTGCCAGCAGCTACTTACAGCCTAAACTGTTTTTT; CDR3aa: CASSYLQPKLFF
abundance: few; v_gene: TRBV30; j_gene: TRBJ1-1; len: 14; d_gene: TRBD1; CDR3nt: TGTGCCTTGCTCCGGGACAGGGGATCTGCTGAAGCTTTCTTT; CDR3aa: CALLRDRGSAEAFF
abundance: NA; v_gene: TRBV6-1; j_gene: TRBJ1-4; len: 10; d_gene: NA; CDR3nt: TGTGCCAGCAGTCTGGAAAAACTGTTTTTT; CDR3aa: CASSLEKLFF
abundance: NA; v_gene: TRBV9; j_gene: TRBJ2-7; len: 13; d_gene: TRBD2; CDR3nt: TGTGCCAGCAGCGTCGGACTAGACTACGAGCAGTACTTC; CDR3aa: CASSVGLDYEQYF
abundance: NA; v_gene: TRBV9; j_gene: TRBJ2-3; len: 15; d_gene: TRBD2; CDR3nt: TGTGCCAGCAGCGCTACTAGCGGGAGAACAGATACGCAGTATTTT; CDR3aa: CASSATSGRTDTQYF
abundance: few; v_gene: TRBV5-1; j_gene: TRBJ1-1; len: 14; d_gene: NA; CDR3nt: TGCGCCAGCAGCTTGAATCGGGAAGTTAGTGAAGCTTTCTTT; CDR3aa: CASSLNREVSEAFF
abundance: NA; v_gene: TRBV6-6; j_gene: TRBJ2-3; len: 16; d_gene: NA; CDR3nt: TGTGCCAGCAGTTACTCACTTGCGGAAGGCACAGATACGCAGTATTTT; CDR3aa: CASSYSLAEGTDTQYF
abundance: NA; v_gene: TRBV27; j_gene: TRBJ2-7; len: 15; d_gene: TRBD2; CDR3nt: TGTGCCAGCAGTTTCCCCGGGACTAGCGTCTACGAGCAGTACTTC; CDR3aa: CASSFPGTSVYEQYF
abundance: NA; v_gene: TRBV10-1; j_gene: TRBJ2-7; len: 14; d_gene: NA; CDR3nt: TGCGCCAGCAGTTCAGGGCTTGGCTCCTACGAGCAGTACTTC; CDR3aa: CASSSGLGSYEQYF
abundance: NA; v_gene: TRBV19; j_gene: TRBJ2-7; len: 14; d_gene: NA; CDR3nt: TGTGCCAGTACGAGGAAAGCGGGACACTACGAGCAGTACTTC; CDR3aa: CASTRKAGHYEQYF
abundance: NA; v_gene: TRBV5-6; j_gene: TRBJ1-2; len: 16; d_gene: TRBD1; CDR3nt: TGTGCCAGCAGCTTGGAAACCGGGACAGTCAACTATGGCTACACCTTC; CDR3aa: CASSLETGTVNYGYTF